A single sample is the source of the 14 T cell receptor beta chains below, sequenced in a study of CD8 T cells in ankylosing spondylitis. TCRdb recomputed calls from the 5' RACE reads with MiXCR, one row per CDR3 protein. The sample carries about 240,000 distinct CDR3 sequences, approximately 9% recorded once. The sequenced sample consisted of blood, either unsorted or a sorted T cell fraction (not recorded which). Every receptor here comes from a male donor with ankylosing spondylitis or in good health (not recorded which).

Comment on this clonotype: This may be a read error: a much more frequent sequence differs by one nucleotide. The chain uses TRBV7-9 and TRBJ2-5; D gene uncertain. Germline loops: CDR1 SEHNR, CDR2 FQNEAQ (reference sequence). CDR3 length: 13 amino acids. This CDR3 reads CASSFGFQEAQYF. CDR3 DNA sequence: TGTGCCAGCAGCTTTGGGTTCCAAGAGGCCCAGTACTTC.

At least ten counts were recorded for this clonotype. V usage is TRBV29-1 and J usage is TRBJ1-1; perhaps TRBD1 as D (6 bases). Germline values: CDR1 SQVTM, CDR2 ANQGSEA. Trimming took off 5 bases at V and 1 base at J, with 14 bases between the two ends. The CDR3 covers 14 residues. CDR3 residues: CSVRGALPNTEAFF. The CDR3 DNA sequence: TGCAGCGTTCGGGGGGCCCTTCCGAACACTGAAGCTTTCTTT.

CDR3: CAWSRYNEQFF. In DNA form, the CDR3 reads TGTGCCTGGAGTAGGTACAATGAGCAGTTCTTC. The chain carries TRBV30 and TRBJ2-1; D gene unclear. CDR1 is GTSNPN, CDR2 SVGIG, per germline (reference sequence). The V gene lost 2 bases and the J gene lost 4 bases, with 3 bases spanning the gap. The CDR3 contains 11 residues.

There are many counts of this clonotype. This chain connects TRBV20-1 to TRBJ2-7; 8 bases are a match to TRBD2. V was clipped by 3 bases and J by 2 bases; unmatched bases: 3. Per germline, CDR1 DFQATT and CDR2 SNEGSKA (reference sequence). The CDR3 is 13 amino acids. In nucleotides, the CDR3 is TGCAGTGCTAGTATAGCGGGGACCTACGAGCAGTACTTC. It translates to CSASIAGTYEQYF.

The DNA of the CDR3 is TGCAGTGCTCCAAGGCAGGACAGGGGCTGGGAGCAGTACTTC. This codes for CSAPRQDRGWEQYF. The rearrangement uses TRBV20-1 and TRBJ2-7; TRBD1 agrees at 9 bases. Germline CDR1 reads DFQATT; CDR2 reads SNEGSKA (reference sequence). This CDR3 has 14 residues. J lost 7 bases, V lost 5 bases, and 12 bases had no gene match.

In this sample, this clonotype turned up many times. The gene calls are TRBV5-1 and TRBJ2-1; D remains unclear. Germline CDR1 and CDR2: SGHRS and YFSETQ. The CDR3 contains 17 residues. The V and J ends lost 0 bases and 0 bases respectively, with 13 bases between them. This CDR3 is CASSLAGRSSSYNEQFF. Written as DNA, the CDR3 is TGCGCCAGCAGCTTGGCCGGTCGGAGTTCCTCCTACAATGAGCAGTTCTTC. The whole variable domain, remainder taken from reference TRBV5-1 and TRBJ2-1, is KAGVTQTPRYLIKTRGQQVTLSCSPISGHRSVSWYQQTPGQGLQFLFEYFSETQRNKGNFPGRFSGRQFSNSRSEMNVSTLELGDSALYLCASSLAGRSSSYNEQFFGPGTRLTVL.

The table lists this clonotype with many counts. This sequence joins TRBV7-2 and TRBJ2-3; 7 bases are shared with TRBD1. Germline CDR1 reads SGHTA; CDR2 reads FQGNSA. The CDR3 runs to 15 residues. Trimming removed 2 bases from V and 2 bases from J; junction bases left unmatched: 4. The CDR3 DNA reads TGTGCCAGCAGCTTACAAACAGGGGCCACAGATACGCAGTATTTT. Its translation: CASSLQTGATDTQYF.

This clonotype was recorded many times. The rearrangement uses TRBV5-1 and TRBJ1-3; a weak D match, TRBD1 (5 bases). The CDR3 runs to 17 residues. The V gene lost 0 bases and the J gene lost 0 bases, with 13 bases spanning the gap. Germline CDR1 reads SGHRS; CDR2 reads YFSETQ. The CDR3 region has the DNA TGCGCCAGCAGCTTGGGGGGCCGGCTCCGCTCTGGAAACACCATATATTTT. Protein: CASSLGGRLRSGNTIYF.

This clonotype has just a few counts. The chain joins TRBV29-1 to TRBJ2-4, with D possibly TRBD1 on 6 matching bases. This CDR3 spans 12 amino acids. V was clipped by 5 bases and J by 4 bases, with 9 bases between them. Germline V gene sequence: CDR1 SQVTM, CDR2 ANQGSEA. CDR3 DNA: TGCAGCGTTCTGGGGGCTAAAAACATTCAGTACTTC. This translates into CSVLGAKNIQYF. The full variable domain, with the rest looked up from reference TRBV29-1 and TRBJ2-4, is SAVISQKPSRDICQRGTSLTIQCQVDSQVTMMFWYRQQPGQSLTLIATANQGSEATYESGFVIDKFPISRPNLTFSTLTVSNMSPEDSSIYLCSVLGAKNIQYFGAGTRLSVL.

In its sample, this clonotype was seen many times. The chain is built from TRBV3-1 and TRBJ1-1; D remains unclear. The CDR3 length is 14 residues. V gave up 4 bases and J gave up 4 bases, with 13 bases separating them. The germline V gene encodes CDR1 LGHDT and CDR2 YNNKEL (reference sequence). This CDR3 reads CASSPFKGGTEAFF. In DNA, the CDR3 is TGTGCCAGCAGCCCCTTTAAGGGCGGCACTGAAGCTTTCTTT.

There are many counts of this clonotype. The genes are TRBV12-3 or TRBV12-4 and TRBJ2-1; D remains unclear. This CDR3 is built from 16 residues. Trimming left V 6 bases short and J 0 bases short, with 15 bases between. CDR3 sequence (DNA): TGTGCCAGCAGAGCCGGGCTCACCTCCTCCTACAATGAGCAGTTCTTC. It codes for CASRAGLTSSYNEQFF.

V is TRBV4-3 and J is TRBJ2-7; 7 bases agree with TRBD1. The V and J ends lost 1 base and 3 bases, in that order; junction bases with no gene match: 12. The CDR3 totals 17 residues. CDR1 is LGHNA, CDR2 YSLEER, per germline. The CDR3 sequence: CASSQASTRDSFYEQYF. DNA of the CDR3: TGCGCCAGCAGCCAAGCCTCAACCCGGGACAGCTTCTACGAGCAGTACTTC.

A single count supports this clonotype. This chain uses TRBV11-3 with TRBJ2-5; D tentatively fits TRBD1 or TRBD2 (5 bases each). Germline-derived CDR1 and CDR2 are SGHNT and YENEEA. This CDR3 spans 14 amino acids. Deletions cut 5 bases from V and 7 bases from J, with 17 bases between. The CDR3 loop is CASSLGLGDATQYF. CDR3 coding DNA: TGTGCCAGCAGCCTCGGTCTGGGGGACGCGACCCAGTACTTC.

This clonotype has at least ten counts. The chain links TRBV6-6 to TRBJ2-4; 7 nucleotides line up with TRBD1. This CDR3 region has 13 residues. Losses at the gene ends were 6 bases for V and 6 bases for J; bases not matched to a gene: 5. Germline values: CDR1 MNHNY, CDR2 SVGAGI (reference sequence). The chain's CDR3 is CASSPRDRNIQYF. Here the CDR3 DNA reads TGTGCCAGCAGCCCTCGGGACAGAAACATTCAGTACTTC.